Described below is a single T cell receptor (beta chain) sequence and its context. Self-reported history from a screening survey and questionnaire set each donor's cohort. This sample was taken from a study of blood T cell repertoires in COVID-19. The table came from immunoSEQ multiplex PCR; TCRdb's copy has only in-frame clones and leaves some out. Of 200,000 to 250,000 clones listed, roughly 90% are singletons. From germline, CDR1 is SGHTA and CDR2 FQGNSA. V was clipped by 8 bases and J by 1 base; unmatched bases: 4. The CDR3 is 13 residues long. The specimen sequenced was PBMCs or T cells enriched from blood (not recorded which). The TCR comes from a woman in her twenties or thirties who had recovered from COVID-19. This sequence joins TRBV7-2 and TRBJ2-5; 7 nucleotides match TRBD2. CDR3 sequence (DNA): TGTGCCAGCGGAAAGCGGGGCCAAGAGACCCAGTACTTC. Translated, it gives CASGKRGQETQYF.